This T cell receptor beta chain is drawn from a study of OX40 agonist ivuxolimab in advanced cancers. Background for the entire study: Ivuxolimab was a fully human IgG2 agonistic monoclonal antibody targeting the costimulatory receptor OX40 (CD134). The purpose of peripheral TCRbeta sequencing was to test whether ivuxolimab changed TCR sequence diversity and led to clonal T-cell expansion. Partial responses occurred in three dose-escalation patients: two with cutaneous melanoma and one with hepatocellular carcinoma. Among the roughly 52 dose-escalation patients, 19 had hepatocellular carcinoma, roughly 15 melanoma, 9 renal cell carcinoma and 9 head and neck cancer. Prior anti-PD-1, anti-PD-L1 or anti-CTLA-4 therapy was permitted, and approximately 41% of dose-escalation patients had received checkpoint inhibitors. Intravenous ivuxolimab was administered to patients every 2 weeks at six dose levels: 0.01, 0.1, 0.3, 1.5, 3 and 10 mg/kg. The monotherapy dose-escalation portion (N ≈ 57 patients) of the phase I ivuxolimab trial is reported in the paper. A male proportion of nearly 85% and a mean age of 60 years, ranging from about 23 to 90, were recorded for the dose-escalation cohort.

Study-wide conclusions, independent of this receptor: In partial responders in the 0.1-3.0 mg/kg groups, normalized peripheral clonal expansion was found to be among the lowest, especially among CD8+ T cells. Low levels of normalized T-cell clonal expansion were also shown by some nonresponding patients. At doses of 0.1 to 3.0 mg/kg, clonal expansion of both CD4+ and CD8+ T cells in blood was seen between baseline and week 6. After ivuxolimab, more expanded clones were found on average in CD8+ T cells than in CD4+ T cells. Which antigens the clonally expanded peripheral T cells were specific for was not determined.

Comment on this clone: Its target antigen remains unknown. One base away there is no much larger clone; base qualities are not given.

Patients with autoimmune disease history or receiving systemic immunosuppression were excluded from the trial. Peripheral blood for TCR sequencing was drawn from every dose cohort at baseline, at cycle 4 day 1 and at cycle 7 day 1. The samples were drawn from a first-in-human, open-label, multicenter phase I dose-escalation trial of ivuxolimab. Adults with locally advanced or metastatic melanoma, renal cell carcinoma, hepatocellular carcinoma or head and neck squamous cell carcinoma were enrolled in the trial. CD4+ and CD8+ T cells were sorted separately from peripheral blood before TCR sequencing. For sequencing of the TCRbeta CDR3 region, genomic DNA was extracted from the sorted cells. TCRbeta CDR3 regions were sequenced using the immunoSEQ Assay. In TCRdb, the immuneACCESS table is reduced to in-frame sequences with V and J assigned. These tables do not hold every clone; where another copy was compared, an unresolved V gene accounts for under half, and the others remain unexplained. This sample gives about 54,000 clones in total; 85% to 95% of them show up just once. The ten top clones hold about 9% of the sample.

The starting material was CD4+ or CD8+ T cells sorted from blood, obtained in a trial of the OX40 agonist ivuxolimab. This TCR was sampled from an adult with an advanced solid tumor such as melanoma, head and neck, liver or kidney cancer.

The CDR3 reads as follows: CASSQGRGTEAFF. The sequenced DNA is TGCGCCAGCAGCCAAGGAAGGGGCACTGAAGCTTTCTTT. The chain is made from TRBV4-3 and TRBJ1-1; a tentative D match to TRBD1 spans 5 bases. A distance of 7 bases separates the germline ends of V and J, which lose 1 base and 4 bases respectively. In the germline V gene, CDR1 corresponds to LGHNA and CDR2 to YSLEER. Reading from cysteine to phenylalanine, the CDR3 counts 13 amino acids. The CDR3 DNA has 39 bases and is translated from base 1.